This T cell receptor (beta chain) originates from a study of CD8+CD57+ T cells in acquired aplastic anemia. About the study: CD4+ and CD8+ cells, once sorted, gave DNA averaging roughly 3.2 ug. Mean read depth for CD4+ cells from healthy donors was around 11 million.

The table lists this clonotype with many counts. No antigen is known for it. The germline V gene encodes CDR1 GTSNPN and CDR2 SVGIG (reference sequence). CDR3 length: 14 amino acids. Trimming removed 0 bases from V and 2 bases from J, with 10 bases in between. Study results and caveats: Statistical testing detected no significant gap in CD8+ Simpson's diversity between patients and controls. Sharing between patients and controls was observed for twenty-nine CD8+ CDR3 sequences.

Profiling that covered TCR beta VDJ and CDR3 relied on genomic DNA as its template. TCRdb recomputed calls from the reads with MiXCR, one row per CDR3 protein. Of hundreds of thousands of distinct CDR3 sequences detected, roughly 68% appear once; the ten largest clones hold approximately 4%. Sequencing used sorted CD4+, CD8+, or CD8+CD57+ T cells (not recorded which) from PBMCs. This sequence joins TRBV30 and TRBJ1-2; D may be TRBD1 (6 bases). This TCR derives from a human donor in good health, serving as a control. The CDR3, as DNA: TGTGCCTGGAGTGTACGGGGGGGCAACTATGGCTACACCTTC. Amino acid sequence: CAWSVRGGNYGYTF.